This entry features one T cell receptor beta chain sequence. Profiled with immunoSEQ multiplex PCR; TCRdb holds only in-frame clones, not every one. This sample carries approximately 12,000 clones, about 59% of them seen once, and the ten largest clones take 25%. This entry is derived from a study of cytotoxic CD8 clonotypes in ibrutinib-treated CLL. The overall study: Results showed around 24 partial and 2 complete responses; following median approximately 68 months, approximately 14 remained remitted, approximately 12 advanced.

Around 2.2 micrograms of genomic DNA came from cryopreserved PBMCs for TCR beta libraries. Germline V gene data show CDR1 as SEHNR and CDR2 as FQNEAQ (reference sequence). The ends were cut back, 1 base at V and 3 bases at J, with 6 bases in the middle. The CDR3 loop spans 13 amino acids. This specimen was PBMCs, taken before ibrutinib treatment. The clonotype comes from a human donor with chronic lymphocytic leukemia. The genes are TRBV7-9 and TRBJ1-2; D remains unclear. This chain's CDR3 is CASSLEADYGYTF. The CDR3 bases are TGTGCCAGCAGCTTAGAGGCAGACTATGGCTACACCTTC.